Only one count was recorded for the clone carrying this TCR beta chain. The data originate from a study of cytomegalovirus exposure and HLA in healthy donors. PCR employed 60 Vbeta and 13 Jbeta primers. TCRdb's table, derived via immunoSEQ multiplex PCR, lists solely in-frame clones and lacks some. The sample consists of some 140,000 clones, around 79% of them appearing once. J lost 5 bases, V lost 0 bases, and 13 bases had no gene match. Germline CDR1 is SGHDT and CDR2 is YYEEEE. CDR3 length: 18 residues. J is TRBJ2-3 and V is TRBV5-6; 9 bases align to TRBD2. Sequencing was carried out using PBMCs. This TCR came from a female donor in good health and CMV-seronegative. The CDR3 region has the DNA TGTGCCAGCAGCTTGGTAGGCGTAGGGCGGGGGGGCCAAGATACGCAGTATTTT. It is translated as CASSLVGVGRGGQDTQYF.